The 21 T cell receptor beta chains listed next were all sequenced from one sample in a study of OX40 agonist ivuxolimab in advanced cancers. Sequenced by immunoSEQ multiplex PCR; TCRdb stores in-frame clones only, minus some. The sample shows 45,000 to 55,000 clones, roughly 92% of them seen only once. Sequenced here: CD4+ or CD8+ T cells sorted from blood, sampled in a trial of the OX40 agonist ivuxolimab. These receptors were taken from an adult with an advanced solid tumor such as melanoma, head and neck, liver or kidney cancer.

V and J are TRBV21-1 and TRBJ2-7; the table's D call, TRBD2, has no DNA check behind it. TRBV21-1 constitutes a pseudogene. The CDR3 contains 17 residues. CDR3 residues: CASSKVAWTSGSYEQYF. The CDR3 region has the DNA TGTGCCAGCAGCAAAGTGGCGTGGACTAGCGGGAGTTACGAGCAGTACTTC.

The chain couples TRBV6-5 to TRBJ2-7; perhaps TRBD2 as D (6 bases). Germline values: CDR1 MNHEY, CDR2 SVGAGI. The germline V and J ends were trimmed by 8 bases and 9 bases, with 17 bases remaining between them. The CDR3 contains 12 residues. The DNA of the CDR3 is TGTGCCAGCTCCCCCGGGGGTATGGCGCAGTACTTC. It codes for CASSPGGMAQYF.

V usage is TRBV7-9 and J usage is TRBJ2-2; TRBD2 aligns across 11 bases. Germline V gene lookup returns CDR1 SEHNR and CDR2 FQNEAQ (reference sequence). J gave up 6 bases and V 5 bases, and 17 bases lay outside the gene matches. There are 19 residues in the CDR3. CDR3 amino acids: CASSQLLAGVSTLSGELFF. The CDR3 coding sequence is TGTGCCAGCAGCCAACTACTAGCGGGAGTATCAACCCTCTCCGGGGAGCTGTTTTTT.

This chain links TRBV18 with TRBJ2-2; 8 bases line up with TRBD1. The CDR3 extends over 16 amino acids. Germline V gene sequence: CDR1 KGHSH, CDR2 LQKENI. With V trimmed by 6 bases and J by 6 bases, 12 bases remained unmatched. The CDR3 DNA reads TGTGCCAGCTCCCCCCCTGTCCAGGGGGCTTCCGGGGAGCTGTTTTTT. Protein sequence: CASSPPVQGASGELFF.

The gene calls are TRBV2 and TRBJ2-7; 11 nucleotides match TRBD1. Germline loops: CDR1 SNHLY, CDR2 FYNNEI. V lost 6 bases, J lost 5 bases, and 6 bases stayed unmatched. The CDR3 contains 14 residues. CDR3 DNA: TGTGCCAGCAGGGACCCGGGACAGGGGGACGAGCAGTACTTC. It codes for CASRDPGQGDEQYF. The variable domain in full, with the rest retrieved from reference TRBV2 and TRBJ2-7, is EPEVTQTPSHQVTQMGQEVILRCVPISNHLYFYWYRQILGQKVEFLVSFYNNEISEKSEIFDDQFSVERPDGSNFTLKIRSTKLEDSAMYFCASRDPGQGDEQYFGPGTRLTVT.

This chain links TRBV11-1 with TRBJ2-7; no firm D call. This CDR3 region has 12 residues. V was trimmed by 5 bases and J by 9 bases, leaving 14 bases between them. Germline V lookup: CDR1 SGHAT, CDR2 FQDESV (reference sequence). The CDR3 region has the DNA TGTGCCAGCAGCCTCGGTTTGACCGGGCAGTACTTC. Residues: CASSLGLTGQYF.

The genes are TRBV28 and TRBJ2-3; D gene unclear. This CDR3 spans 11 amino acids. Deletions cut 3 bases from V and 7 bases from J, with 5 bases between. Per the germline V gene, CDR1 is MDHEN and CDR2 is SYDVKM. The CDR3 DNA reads TGTGCCAGCAGTTTTGGAAATACGCAGTATTTT. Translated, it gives CASSFGNTQYF.

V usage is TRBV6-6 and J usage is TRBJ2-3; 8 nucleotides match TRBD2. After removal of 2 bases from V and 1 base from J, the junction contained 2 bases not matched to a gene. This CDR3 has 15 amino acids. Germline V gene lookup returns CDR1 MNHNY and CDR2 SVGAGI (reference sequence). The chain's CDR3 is CASSYLAGRTDTQYF. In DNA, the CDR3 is TGTGCCAGCAGTTACCTAGCGGGTCGCACAGATACGCAGTATTTT.

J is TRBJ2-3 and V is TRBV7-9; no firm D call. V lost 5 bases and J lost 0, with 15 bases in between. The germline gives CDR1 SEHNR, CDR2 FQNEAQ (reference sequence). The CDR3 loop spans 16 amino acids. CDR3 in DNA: TGTGCCAGCAGCCCCCTCTCCGTTGAAAGCACAGATACGCAGTATTTT. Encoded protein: CASSPLSVESTDTQYF.

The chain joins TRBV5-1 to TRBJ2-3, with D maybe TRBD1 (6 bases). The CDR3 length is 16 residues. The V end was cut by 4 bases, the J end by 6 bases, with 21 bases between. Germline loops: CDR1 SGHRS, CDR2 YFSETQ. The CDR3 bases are TGCGCCAGCAGCGGGCCCGGGCAGGGGCCTGGGGATACGCAGTATTTT. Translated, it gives CASSGPGQGPGDTQYF.

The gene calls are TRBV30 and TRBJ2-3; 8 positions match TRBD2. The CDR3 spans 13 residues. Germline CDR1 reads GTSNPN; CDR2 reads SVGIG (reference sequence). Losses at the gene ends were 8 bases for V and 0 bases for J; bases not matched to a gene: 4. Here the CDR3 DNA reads TGTGCCCTCATAGCGGGAAGCACAGATACGCAGTATTTT. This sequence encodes CALIAGSTDTQYF.

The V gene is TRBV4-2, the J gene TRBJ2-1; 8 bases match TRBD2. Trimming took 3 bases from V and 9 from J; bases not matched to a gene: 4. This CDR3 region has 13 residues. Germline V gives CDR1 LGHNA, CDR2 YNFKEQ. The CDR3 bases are TGTGCCAGCAGCCAGGGACTAGAACGTGAGCAGTTCTTC. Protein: CASSQGLEREQFF.

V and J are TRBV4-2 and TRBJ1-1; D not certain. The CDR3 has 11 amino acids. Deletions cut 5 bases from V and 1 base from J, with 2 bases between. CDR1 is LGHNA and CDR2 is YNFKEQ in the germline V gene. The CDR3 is CASSANTEAFF. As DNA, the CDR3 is TGTGCCAGCAGCGCGAACACTGAAGCTTTCTTT.

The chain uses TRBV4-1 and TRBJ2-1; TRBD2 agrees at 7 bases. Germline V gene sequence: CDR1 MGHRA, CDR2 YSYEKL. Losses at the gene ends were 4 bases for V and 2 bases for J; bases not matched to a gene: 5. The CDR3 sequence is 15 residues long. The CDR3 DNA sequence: TGCGCCAGCAGCCTAAGCGGGGCCACCTACAATGAGCAGTTCTTC. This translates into CASSLSGATYNEQFF.

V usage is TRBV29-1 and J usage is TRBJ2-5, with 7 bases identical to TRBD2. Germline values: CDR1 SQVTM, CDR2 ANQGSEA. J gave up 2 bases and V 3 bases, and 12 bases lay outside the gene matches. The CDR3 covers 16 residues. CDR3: CSVDRARTRVQETQYF. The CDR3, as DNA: TGCAGCGTTGACCGGGCCCGGACTAGGGTACAAGAGACCCAGTACTTC.

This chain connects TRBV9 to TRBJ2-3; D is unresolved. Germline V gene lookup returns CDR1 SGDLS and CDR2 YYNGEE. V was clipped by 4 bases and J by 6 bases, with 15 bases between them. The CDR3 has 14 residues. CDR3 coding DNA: TGTGCCAGCAGCTCAAACCTACTGCCGGATACGCAGTATTTT. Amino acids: CASSSNLLPDTQYF.

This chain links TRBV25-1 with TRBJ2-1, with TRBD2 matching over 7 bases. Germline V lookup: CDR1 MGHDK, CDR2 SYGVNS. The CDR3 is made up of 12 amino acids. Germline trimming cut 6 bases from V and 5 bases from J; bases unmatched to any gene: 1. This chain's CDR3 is CASRGTNNEQFF. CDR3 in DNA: TGTGCCAGCAGGGGGACTAACAATGAGCAGTTCTTC.

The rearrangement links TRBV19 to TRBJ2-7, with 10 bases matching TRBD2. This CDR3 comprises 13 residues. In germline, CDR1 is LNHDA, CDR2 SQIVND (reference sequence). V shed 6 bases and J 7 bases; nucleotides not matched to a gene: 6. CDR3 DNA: TGTGCCAGTAGCAGCGGGAGGGCGGGAGAGCAGTACTTC. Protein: CASSSGRAGEQYF.

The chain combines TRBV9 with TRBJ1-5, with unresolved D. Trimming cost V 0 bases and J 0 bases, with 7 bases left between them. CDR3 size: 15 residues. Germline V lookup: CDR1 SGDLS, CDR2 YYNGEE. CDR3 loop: CASSVDGDSNQPQHF. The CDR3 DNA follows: TGTGCCAGCAGCGTAGACGGGGATAGCAATCAGCCCCAGCATTTT.

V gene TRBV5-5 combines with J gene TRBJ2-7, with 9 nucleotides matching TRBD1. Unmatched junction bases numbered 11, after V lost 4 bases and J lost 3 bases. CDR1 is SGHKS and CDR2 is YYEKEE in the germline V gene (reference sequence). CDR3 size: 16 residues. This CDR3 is CASSMDRGMSFYEQYF. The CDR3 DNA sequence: TGTGCCAGCAGCATGGACAGGGGTATGAGCTTCTACGAGCAGTACTTC.

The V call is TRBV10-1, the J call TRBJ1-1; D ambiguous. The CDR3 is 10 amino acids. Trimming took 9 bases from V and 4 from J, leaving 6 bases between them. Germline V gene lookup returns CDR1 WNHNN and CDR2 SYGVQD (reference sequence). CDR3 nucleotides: TGCGCCAGTCGGGGCACTGAAGCTTTCTTT. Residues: CASRGTEAFF.